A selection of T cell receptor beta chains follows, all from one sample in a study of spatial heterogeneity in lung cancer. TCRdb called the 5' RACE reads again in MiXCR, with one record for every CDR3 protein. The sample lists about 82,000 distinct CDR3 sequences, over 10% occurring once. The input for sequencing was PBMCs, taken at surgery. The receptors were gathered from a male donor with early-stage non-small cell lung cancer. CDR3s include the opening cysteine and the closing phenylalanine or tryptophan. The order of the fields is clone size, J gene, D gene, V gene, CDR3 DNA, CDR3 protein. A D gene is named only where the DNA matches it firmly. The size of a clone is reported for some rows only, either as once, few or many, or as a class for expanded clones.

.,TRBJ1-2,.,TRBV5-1,TGCGCCAGCAGCTTGGCTATGGAGGCAACTAACTATGGCTACACCTTC,CASSLAMEATNYGYTF
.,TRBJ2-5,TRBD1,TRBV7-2,TGTGCCAGCAGCTCGCGGGACAGGGGAGAGACCCAGTACTTC,CASSSRDRGETQYF
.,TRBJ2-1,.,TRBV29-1,TGCAGCGCCGAAGCCCAGGACTCCTCTTTGTACAATGAGCAGTTCTTC,CSAEAQDSSLYNEQFF
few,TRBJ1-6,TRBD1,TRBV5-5,TGTGCCAGCAGGGCCGGGACAGGGTCGGGGGTTTCACCCCTCCACTTT,CASRAGTGSGVSPLHF
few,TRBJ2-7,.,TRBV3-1,TGTGCCAGCAGCCAAGTTAGCCTTGACGAGCAGTACTTC,CASSQVSLDEQYF
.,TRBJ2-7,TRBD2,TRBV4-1,TGCGCCAGCAGCGGGGGGGGGACTAGCAAAGAGCAGTACTTC,CASSGGGTSKEQYF
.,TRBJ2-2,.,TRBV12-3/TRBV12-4,TGTGCCAGCAGTTTGACGGGGGTGAACACCGGGGAGCTGTTTTTT,CASSLTGVNTGELFF
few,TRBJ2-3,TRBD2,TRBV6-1,TGTGCCAGCAGCGTCTGGGGGGGAAGCACAGATACGCAGTATTTT,CASSVWGGSTDTQYF
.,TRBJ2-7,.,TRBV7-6,TGTGCCAGCAGCTTATTCCCCTCCTCCTACGAGCAGTACTTC,CASSLFPSSYEQYF
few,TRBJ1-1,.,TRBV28,TGTGCCAGCAGTCCTGGGGACGTGAACACTGAAGCTTTCTTT,CASSPGDVNTEAFF
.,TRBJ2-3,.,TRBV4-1,TGCGCCAGCAGCCAAGAAGGCTATCCGGGCACAGATACGCAGTATTTT,CASSQEGYPGTDTQYF
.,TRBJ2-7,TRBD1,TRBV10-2,TGCGCCAGCAGTGAGGTTGCAGGGACAGGGGTCCCCGAGCAGTACTTC,CASSEVAGTGVPEQYF
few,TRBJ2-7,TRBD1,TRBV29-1,TGCAGCGTTGAAGATCAGGGCGGCAGGGGGTACGAGCAGTACTTC,CSVEDQGGRGYEQYF
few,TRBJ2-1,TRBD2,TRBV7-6,TGTGCCAGCAGCCCCGGGACTAGCATTTATGAGCAGTTCTTC,CASSPGTSIYEQFF
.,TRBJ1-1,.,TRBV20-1,TGCAGTGCTAGTAATAGGCTGGGAAGGGGCACTGAAGCTTTCTTT,CSASNRLGRGTEAFF
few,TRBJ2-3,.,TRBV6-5,TGTGCCAGCAGTCCCCGGGGGACTAGCACAGATACGCAGTATTTT,CASSPRGTSTDTQYF
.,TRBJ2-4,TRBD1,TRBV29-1,TGCAGCGTGCTGGACAGGCCAACGGTGAACATTCAGTACTTC,CSVLDRPTVNIQYF
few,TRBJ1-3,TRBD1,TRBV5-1,TGCGCCAGCAGCCCGGGACAGGGCTCTGGAAACACCATATATTTT,CASSPGQGSGNTIYF
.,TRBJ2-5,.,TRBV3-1,TGTGCCAGCAGCCCTTCAAAGACCCAGTACTTC,CASSPSKTQYF
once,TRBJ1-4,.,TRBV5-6,TGTGCCAGCAGCGCGGGACTCCCGAATGAAAAACTGTTTTTT,CASSAGLPNEKLFF
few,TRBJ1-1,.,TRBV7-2,TGTGCCAGCAGCTTCGGCCCTACTTCTAGCTACACTGAAGCTTTCTTT,CASSFGPTSSYTEAFF
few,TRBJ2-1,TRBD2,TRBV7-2,TGTGCCAGCAGCTCATTGGGACTAGCGGGGGGGCCCGAAAATGAGCAGTTCTTC,CASSSLGLAGGPENEQFF
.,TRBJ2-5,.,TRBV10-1,TGCGCCAGCAGTCAGGGGCCAGGACACCAAGAGACCCAGTACTTC,CASSQGPGHQETQYF
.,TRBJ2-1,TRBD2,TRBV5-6,TGTGCCAGCAGCTTCCTAGCGGGGGTTTACAATGAGCAGTTCTTC,CASSFLAGVYNEQFF
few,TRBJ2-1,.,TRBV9,TGTGCCAGCAGCCCCGGGCCTGGGGGCAATGAGCAGTTCTTC,CASSPGPGGNEQFF
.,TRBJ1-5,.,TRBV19,TGTGCCAGTAGTCAAATTGAGGACGGACGCAATCAGCCCCAGCATTTT,CASSQIEDGRNQPQHF
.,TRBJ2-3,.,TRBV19,TGTGCCAGTAGTATTATGGGGCATACGCAGTATTTT,CASSIMGHTQYF
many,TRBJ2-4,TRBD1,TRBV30,TGTGCCTGGAGCGGGACAGCTCGGGGAAACATTCAGTACTTC,CAWSGTARGNIQYF
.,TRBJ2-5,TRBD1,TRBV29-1,TGCAGCGTTGAGCAGGGGGCCGGGGAAGAGACCCAGTACTTC,CSVEQGAGEETQYF
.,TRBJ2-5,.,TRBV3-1,TGTGCCAGCAGCCAAGACCGGGGGGCCCAAGAGACCCAGTACTTC,CASSQDRGAQETQYF
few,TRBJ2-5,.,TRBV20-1,TGCAGTGCAACACAGGGAGAGACCCAGTACTTC,CSATQGETQYF
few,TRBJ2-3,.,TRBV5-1,TGCGCCAGCACCCACTTCAGCGATTTCACAGATACGCAGTATTTT,CASTHFSDFTDTQYF
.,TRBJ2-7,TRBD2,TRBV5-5,TGTGCCAGCAGCGCGGAAGGTAGCGGGGTCTCCTACGAGCAGTACTTC,CASSAEGSGVSYEQYF
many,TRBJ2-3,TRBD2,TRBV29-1,TGCAGCGTTGCGGGGGAGCGGGGGGGTGCAGATACGCAGTATTTT,CSVAGERGGADTQYF
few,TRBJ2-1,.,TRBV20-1,TGCAGTGCTAGAGCCGCGTCGGAGGGCTACAATGAGCAGTTCTTC,CSARAASEGYNEQFF
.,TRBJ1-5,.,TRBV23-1,TGCGCCAGCAGTCAATCGAGGACAGCGAGCAATCAGCCCCAGCATTTT,CASSQSRTASNQPQHF
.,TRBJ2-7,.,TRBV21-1,TGTGCCAGCAGCAATGTCACCTACGAGCAGTACTTC,CASSNVTYEQYF
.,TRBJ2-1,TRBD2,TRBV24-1,TGTGCCACCAGTGATTCTAGCGGGGCGATCTCCTACAATGAGCAGTTCTTC,CATSDSSGAISYNEQFF
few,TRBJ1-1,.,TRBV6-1,TGTGCCACCGAGGGACACCCCATGAACACTGAAGCTTTCTTT,CATEGHPMNTEAFF
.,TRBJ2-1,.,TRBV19,TGTGCCAGTAGTATAGAAGAGGGGGTAACGATCAATGAGCAGTTCTTC,CASSIEEGVTINEQFF
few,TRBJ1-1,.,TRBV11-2,TGTGCCAGCAGCTTACAACGTACATCGAACACTGAAGCTTTCTTT,CASSLQRTSNTEAFF
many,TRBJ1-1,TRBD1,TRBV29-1,TGCAGCGTTGAGCGCGGACAGGGGAACACTGAAGCTTTCTTT,CSVERGQGNTEAFF
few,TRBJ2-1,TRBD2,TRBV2,TGTGCCAGCAACCTTAGCGGGGGGGCTGGCAATGAGCAGTTCTTC,CASNLSGGAGNEQFF
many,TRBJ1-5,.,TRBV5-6,TGTGCCAGCAGCCCCGGCCTGTGGAATAGCAATCAGCCCCAGCATTTT,CASSPGLWNSNQPQHF
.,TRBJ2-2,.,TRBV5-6,TGTGCCAGCAGCTTGTACGGGTCGAACACCGGGGAGCTGTTTTTT,CASSLYGSNTGELFF
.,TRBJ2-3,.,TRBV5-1,TGCGCCAGCAGCTCAGAAGATACGCAGTATTTT,CASSSEDTQYF
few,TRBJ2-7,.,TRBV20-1,TGCAGTGGCGGTAGCGCCTTCTCCTACGAGCAGTACTTC,CSGGSAFSYEQYF
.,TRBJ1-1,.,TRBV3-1,TGTGCCAGCAGCCAGGCCAGGGGAACTGAAGCTTTCTTT,CASSQARGTEAFF